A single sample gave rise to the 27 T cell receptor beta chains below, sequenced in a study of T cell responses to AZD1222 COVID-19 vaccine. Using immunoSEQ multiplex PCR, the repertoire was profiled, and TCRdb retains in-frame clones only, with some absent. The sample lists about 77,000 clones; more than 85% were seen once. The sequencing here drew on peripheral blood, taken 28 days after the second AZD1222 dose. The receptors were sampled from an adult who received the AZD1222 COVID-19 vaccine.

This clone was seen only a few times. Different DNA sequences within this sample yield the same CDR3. The CDR3 DNA is TGTGCCAGCAAGCAGGGCGAGGGTGGCTACACCTTC. As protein: CASKQGEGGYTF. The chain combines TRBV2 with TRBJ1-2; maybe TRBD1 (5 bases). CDR1 and CDR2 (germline): SNHLY, FYNNEI. Deletions cut 7 bases from V and 7 bases from J, with 13 bases between. This CDR3 contains 12 residues.

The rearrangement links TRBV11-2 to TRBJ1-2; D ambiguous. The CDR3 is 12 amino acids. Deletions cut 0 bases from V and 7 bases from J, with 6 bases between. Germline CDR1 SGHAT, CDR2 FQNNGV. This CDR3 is CASSLERAGYTF. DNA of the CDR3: TGTGCCAGCAGCTTAGAAAGGGCTGGCTACACCTTC.

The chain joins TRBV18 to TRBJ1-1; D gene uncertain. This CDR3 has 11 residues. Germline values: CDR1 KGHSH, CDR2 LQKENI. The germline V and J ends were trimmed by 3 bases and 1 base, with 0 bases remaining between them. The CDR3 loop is CASSPNTEAFF. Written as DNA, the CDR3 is TGTGCCAGCTCACCGAACACTGAAGCTTTCTTT. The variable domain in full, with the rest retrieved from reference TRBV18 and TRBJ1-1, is NAGVMQNPRHLVRRRGQEARLRCSPMKGHSHVYWYRQLPEEGLKFMVYLQKENIIDESGMPKERFSAEFPKEGPSILRIQQVVRGDSAAYFCASSPNTEAFFGQGTRLTVV.

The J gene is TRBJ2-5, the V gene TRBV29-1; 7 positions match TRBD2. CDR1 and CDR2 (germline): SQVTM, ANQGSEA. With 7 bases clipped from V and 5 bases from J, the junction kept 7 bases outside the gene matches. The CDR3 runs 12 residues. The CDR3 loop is CSGRREGETQYF. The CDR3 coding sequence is TGCAGCGGAAGGAGGGAGGGCGAGACCCAGTACTTC.

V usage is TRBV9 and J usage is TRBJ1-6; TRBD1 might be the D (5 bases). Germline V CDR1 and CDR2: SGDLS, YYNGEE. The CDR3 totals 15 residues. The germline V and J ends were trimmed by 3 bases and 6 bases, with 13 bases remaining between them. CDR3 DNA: TGTGCCAGCAGCGGACCGGGACGACTTAATTCACCCCTCCACTTT. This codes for CASSGPGRLNSPLHF.

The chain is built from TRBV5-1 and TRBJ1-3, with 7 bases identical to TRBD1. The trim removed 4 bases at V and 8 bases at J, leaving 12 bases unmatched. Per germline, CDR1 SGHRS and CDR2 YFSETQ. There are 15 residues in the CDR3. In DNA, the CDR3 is TGCGCCAGCAGCGCAAGACAGGGAACCAGATACACCATATATTTT. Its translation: CASSARQGTRYTIYF.

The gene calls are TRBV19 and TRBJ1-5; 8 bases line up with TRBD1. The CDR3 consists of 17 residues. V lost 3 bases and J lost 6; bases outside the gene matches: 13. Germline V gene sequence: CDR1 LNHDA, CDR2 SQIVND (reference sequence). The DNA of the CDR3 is TGTGCCAGTAGTATCAGGTGGGACAGGTGGATAGGTCAGCCCCAGCATTTT. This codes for CASSIRWDRWIGQPQHF.

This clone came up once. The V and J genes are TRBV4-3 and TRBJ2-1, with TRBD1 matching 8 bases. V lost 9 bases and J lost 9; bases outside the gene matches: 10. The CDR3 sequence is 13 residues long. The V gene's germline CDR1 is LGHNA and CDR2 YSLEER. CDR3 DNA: TGCGCCAGTGGACAGGGATCTCGAGGTGAGCAGTTCTTC. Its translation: CASGQGSRGEQFF.

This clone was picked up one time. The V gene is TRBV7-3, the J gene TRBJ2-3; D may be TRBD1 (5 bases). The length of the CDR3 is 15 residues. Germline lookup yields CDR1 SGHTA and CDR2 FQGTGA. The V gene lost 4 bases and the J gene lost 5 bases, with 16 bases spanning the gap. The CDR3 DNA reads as TGTGCCAGCAGCTCCCAGCAGGGTGCAGGAGATACGCAGTATTTT. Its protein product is CASSSQQGAGDTQYF.

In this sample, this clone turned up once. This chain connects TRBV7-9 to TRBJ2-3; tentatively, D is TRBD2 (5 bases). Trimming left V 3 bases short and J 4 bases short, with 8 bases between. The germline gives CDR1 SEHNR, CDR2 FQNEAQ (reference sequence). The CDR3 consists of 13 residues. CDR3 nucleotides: TGTGCCAGCAGCTTCGCCGGGGCAGATACGCAGTATTTT. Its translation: CASSFAGADTQYF.

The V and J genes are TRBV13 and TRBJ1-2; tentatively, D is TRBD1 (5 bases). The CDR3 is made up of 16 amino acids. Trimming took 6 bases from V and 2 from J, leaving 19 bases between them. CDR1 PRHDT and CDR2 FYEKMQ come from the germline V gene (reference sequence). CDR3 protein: CASRGRTRGSNYGYTF. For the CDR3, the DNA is TGTGCCAGCAGAGGCCGGACGAGGGGCTCAAACTATGGCTACACCTTC.

The CDR3 nucleotides are TGTGCCACCAGTGCCCCCCCGGGACAGGGGGCCCTCTCCCCCTACGAGCAGTACTTC. This sequence encodes CATSAPPGQGALSPYEQYF. This chain joins TRBV24-1 and TRBJ2-7; 12 bases fit TRBD1. The CDR3 is 19 residues long. V lost 5 bases and J lost 2; bases outside the gene matches: 15. Germline CDR1 reads KGHDR; CDR2 reads SFDVKD.

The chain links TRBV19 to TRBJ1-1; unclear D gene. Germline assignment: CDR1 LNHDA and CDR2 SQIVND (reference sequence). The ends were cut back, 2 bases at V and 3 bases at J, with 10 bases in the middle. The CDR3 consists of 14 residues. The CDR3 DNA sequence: TGTGCCAGTAGTATAATAGGGAGGGACACTGAAGCTTTCTTT. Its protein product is CASSIIGRDTEAFF. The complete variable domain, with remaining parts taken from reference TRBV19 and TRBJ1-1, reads DGGITQSPKYLFRKEGQNVTLSCEQNLNHDAMYWYRQDPGQGLRLIYYSQIVNDFQKGDIAEGYSVSREKKESFPLTVTSAQKNPTAFYLCASSIIGRDTEAFFGQGTRLTVV.

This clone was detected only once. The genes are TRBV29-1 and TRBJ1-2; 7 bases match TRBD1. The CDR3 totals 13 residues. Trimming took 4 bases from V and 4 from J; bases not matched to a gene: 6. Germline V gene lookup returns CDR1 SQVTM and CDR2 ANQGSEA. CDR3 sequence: CSVGGTVVYGYTF. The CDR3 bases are TGCAGCGTTGGGGGGACAGTCGTCTATGGCTACACCTTC.

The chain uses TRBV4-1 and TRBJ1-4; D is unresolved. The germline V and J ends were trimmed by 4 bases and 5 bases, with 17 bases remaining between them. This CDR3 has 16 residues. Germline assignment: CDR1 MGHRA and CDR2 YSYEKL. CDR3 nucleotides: TGCGCCAGCAGCCGCCTACAAGCAGTACTAAATGAAAAACTGTTTTTT. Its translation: CASSRLQAVLNEKLFF.

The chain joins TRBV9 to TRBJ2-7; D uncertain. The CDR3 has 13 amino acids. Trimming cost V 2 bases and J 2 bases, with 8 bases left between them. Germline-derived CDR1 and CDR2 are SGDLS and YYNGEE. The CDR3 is CASSVDGPYEQYF. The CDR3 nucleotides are TGTGCCAGCAGCGTCGACGGTCCCTACGAGCAGTACTTC.

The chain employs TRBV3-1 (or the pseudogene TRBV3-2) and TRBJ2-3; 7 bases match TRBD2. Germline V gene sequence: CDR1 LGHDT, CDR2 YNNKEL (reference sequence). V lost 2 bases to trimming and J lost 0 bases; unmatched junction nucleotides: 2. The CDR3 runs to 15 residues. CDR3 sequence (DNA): TGTGCCAGCAGCCAACTAGCGGTTAGCACAGATACGCAGTATTTT. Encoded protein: CASSQLAVSTDTQYF.

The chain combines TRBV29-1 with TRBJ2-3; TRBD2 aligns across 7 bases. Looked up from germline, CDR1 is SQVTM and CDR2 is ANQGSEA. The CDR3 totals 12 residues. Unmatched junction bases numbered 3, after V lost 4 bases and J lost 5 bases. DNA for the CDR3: TGCAGCGTTGTAGTAGCGGGAGATACGCAGTATTTT. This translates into CSVVVAGDTQYF.

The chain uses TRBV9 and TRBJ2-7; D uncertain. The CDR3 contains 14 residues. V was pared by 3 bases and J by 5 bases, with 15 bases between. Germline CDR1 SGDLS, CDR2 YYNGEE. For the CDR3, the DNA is TGTGCCAGCAGCGCACGGAGTTTCGCCAACGAGCAGTACTTC. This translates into CASSARSFANEQYF.

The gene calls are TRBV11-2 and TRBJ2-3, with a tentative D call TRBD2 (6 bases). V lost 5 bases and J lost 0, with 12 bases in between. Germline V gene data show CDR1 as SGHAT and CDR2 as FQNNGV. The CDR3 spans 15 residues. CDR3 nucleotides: TGTGCCAGCAGCCAAACGGGAGAGAGCACAGATACGCAGTATTTT. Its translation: CASSQTGESTDTQYF.

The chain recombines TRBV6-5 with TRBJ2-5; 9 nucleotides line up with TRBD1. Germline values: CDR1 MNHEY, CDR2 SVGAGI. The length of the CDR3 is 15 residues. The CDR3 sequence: CAAVKTDRGTETQYF. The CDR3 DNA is TGTGCAGCAGTGAAGACAGACAGGGGGACAGAGACCCAGTACTTC.

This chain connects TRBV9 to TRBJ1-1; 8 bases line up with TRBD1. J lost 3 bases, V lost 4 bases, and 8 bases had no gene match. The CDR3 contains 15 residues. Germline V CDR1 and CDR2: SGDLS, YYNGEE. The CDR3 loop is CASSPRQGTDTEAFF. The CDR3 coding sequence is TGTGCCAGCAGCCCCAGACAGGGGACGGACACTGAAGCTTTCTTT. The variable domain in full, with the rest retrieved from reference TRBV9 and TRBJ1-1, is DSGVTQTPKHLITATGQRVTLRCSPRSGDLSVYWYQQSLDQGLQFLIQYYNGEERAKGNILERFSAQQFPDLHSELNLSSLELGDSALYFCASSPRQGTDTEAFFGQGTRLTVV.

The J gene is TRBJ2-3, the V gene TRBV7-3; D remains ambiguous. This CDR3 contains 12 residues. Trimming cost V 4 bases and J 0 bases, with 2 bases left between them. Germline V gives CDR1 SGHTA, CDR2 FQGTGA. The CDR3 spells CASSSSTDTQYF. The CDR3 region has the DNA TGTGCCAGCAGCTCCAGCACAGATACGCAGTATTTT.

CDR3 bases: TGCAGCGTTGAAGGTCCGCGGCGGGAGGTCGCACTCGAGGATACGCAGTATTTT. Its translation is CSVEGPRREVALEDTQYF. The rearrangement links TRBV29-1 to TRBJ2-3; 8 bases are a match to TRBD2. Germline lookup yields CDR1 SQVTM and CDR2 ANQGSEA. The CDR3 loop spans 18 amino acids. V lost 1 base to trimming and J lost 6 bases; unmatched junction nucleotides: 18.

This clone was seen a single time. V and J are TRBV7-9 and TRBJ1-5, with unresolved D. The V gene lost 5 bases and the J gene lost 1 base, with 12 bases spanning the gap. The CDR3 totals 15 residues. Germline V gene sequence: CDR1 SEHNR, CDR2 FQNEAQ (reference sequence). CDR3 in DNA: TGTGCCAGCAGCCTAGTCGGAGGGAGCAATCAGCCCCAGCATTTT. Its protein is CASSLVGGSNQPQHF.

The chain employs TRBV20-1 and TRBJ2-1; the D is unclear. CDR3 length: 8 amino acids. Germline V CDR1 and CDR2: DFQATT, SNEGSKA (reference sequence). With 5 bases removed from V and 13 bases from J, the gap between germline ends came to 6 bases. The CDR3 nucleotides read TGCAGTGCTGGGTTTCAGTTCTTC. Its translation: CSAGFQFF.

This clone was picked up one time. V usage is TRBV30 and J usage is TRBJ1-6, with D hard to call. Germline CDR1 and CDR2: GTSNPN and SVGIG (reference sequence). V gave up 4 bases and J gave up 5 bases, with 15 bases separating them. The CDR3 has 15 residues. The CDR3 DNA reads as TGTGCCTGGACCAAGAACCGGGCCGATAATTCACCCCTCCACTTT. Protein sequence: CAWTKNRADNSPLHF.